This T cell receptor beta chain was sequenced during a study of shared clonotypes between healthy human individuals (TCRdb year 2020). Regarding the study in general: The cohort included three men and a couple of women between 18 and 49 years of age. The study deeply sequenced blood TCR repertoires of about 5 healthy adults to estimate repertoire size and the extent of clonotype sharing between individuals. Each donor's leukapheresis produced roughly between roughly 0.85 and 9.5 billion PBMCs. Different laboratories and diverse techniques were used to prepare libraries and sequence TCR repertoires, to increase sequencing depth and limit assay-specific biases. For each donor, CD4 naive and CD4 memory were each given three plates, CD8 naive was given two plates, and CD8 memory was given one plate.

The germline ends are 11 bases apart after V is trimmed by 1 base and J by 4 bases. The germline V gene gives CDR1 as SGHTA and CDR2 as FQGNSA. Including cysteine and phenylalanine, the CDR3 has 14 amino acids. The sequence is cut down to CDR3 DNA, 42 bases in frame from base 1. Details on this clone: Its target antigen remains unknown. No much larger clonotype is one base removed from it; base qualities were not supplied.

TCR CDR3 regions were amplified from genomic DNA by multiplex PCR using the deep immunoSEQ assay. Genomic DNA extracted from each cell subset was distributed evenly over all wells of several immunoSEQ 96-well plates, and each plate served as one replicate. For sorted subsets, each replicate PCR was loaded with about 200 ng genomic DNA, equivalent to 30,000 to 35,000 T cell genomes. The purified libraries were quantified using a Qubit 3.0 fluorometer, sized with a Bioanalyzer 2100, and then quantified again using the KAPA Library Quantification kit. Every immunoSEQ 96-well plate was sequenced on a dedicated single-read 150-cycle Illumina NextSeq 550 flow cell. The source study handled its data this way. Because only junctional sequences without quality scores were contained in the immunoSEQ output, filtering matching that applied to full-length reads could not be performed. Sequences were annotated with PyIR, a Python wrapper for IgBLAST v1.9, and V/J genes and CDR3 were assigned using IMGT germline references. Any read was removed if the V/J assignment was weak (E-value above 1e-6), the CDR3 was missing, or the read contained stop codons, out-of-frame junctions, or ambiguous translated residues. V3J clonotypes were defined as sequences sharing an identical inferred V gene, J gene, and CDR3 amino acid sequence. The percentage overlap between two repertoires was calculated by dividing the number of shared unique clonotypes by the size of the smaller repertoire. Three approaches were used to assess repertoire richness: RTK rarefaction, the Chao1 estimator, and Recon v2.1 estimates of unobserved clonotypes. Generation probabilities were computed with OLGA for all TCRbeta clonotypes obtained by the gDNA method from a few donors. In TCRdb, the immuneACCESS table is reduced to in-frame sequences with V and J assigned. These tables do not hold every clone; where another copy was compared, an unresolved V gene accounts for under half, and the others remain unexplained. Clonal size and the V and J genes are those of that table, whereas D and trimming came from the DNA. The sample records 950,000 to 1,300,000 clones, roughly 70% of which are singletons. The ten largest clones capture approximately 1.5% of the sample.

The donors were healthy, HIV-negative adults with no recently reported acute infections or vaccinations. Every donor was a Caucasian adult residing in Nashville, Tennessee, USA. CD4+ T cells were enriched by magnetic negative selection; naive cells were then positively selected on CD45RA, and the negative fraction formed the memory subset. After blood collection by leukapheresis, PBMCs were isolated using Ficoll-Histopaque density gradient centrifugation and then cryopreserved in the vapor phase of liquid nitrogen. Analytical flow cytometry was used to check the purity and quantity of each magnetically sorted T cell population. From each sorted fraction, genomic DNA was isolated and quantified by UV absorbance on a Nanodrop 2000c. What the research found in general, with its limitations: About 4.5% of naive CD4, more than 3% of naive CD8, about 2.5% of memory CD4, and over 0.35% of memory CD8 clonotypes were shared across a few donors. Rarefaction of sorted-subset datasets indicated incomplete sequencing despite the large sequencing depth. Pairwise subsampling indicated that sequencing depth was expected to affect the degree of clonotype sharing among donors. Larger estimated clonotype richness was generally found for naive subsets than for memory subsets. Sampling was restricted to blood, and TCR repertoires in tissues likely differ from the TCR repertoires found in blood. The genetic and exposure-history diversity represented was limited by the small number of donors. Compared with non-shared clonotypes, the clonotypes found in all four sorted-subset donors had higher generation probabilities.

This receptor was obtained from a man aged 18 to 30 in good health. Here the chain combines TRBV7-2 and TRBJ2-7; the D segment cannot be called with confidence. Material for sequencing was memory CD4+ T cells sorted from blood. The cell subset or site tag for this specimen amounts to: CD45RA-negative fraction. The CDR3 region has the sequence CASSLGNSKYEQYF. The nucleotide sequence is TGTGCCAGCAGCTTAGGTAACAGCAAATACGAGCAGTACTTC.